Below are 15 T cell receptor beta chains sequenced from a single sample in a study of blood T cell repertoires in COVID-19. Measured with immunoSEQ multiplex PCR; TCRdb has only the in-frame clones, and not every one. The sample holds about 180,000 clones, under 85% seen once. The material sequenced was peripheral blood. Receptors were obtained from a woman between 65 and 79 years old with COVID-19, enrolled during active disease.

J is TRBJ1-1 and V is TRBV11-2; TRBD1 matches 12 bases. The CDR3 has 17 amino acids. The germline V gene has CDR1 SGHAT and CDR2 FQNNGV. With 5 bases clipped from V and 5 bases from J, the junction kept 12 bases outside the gene matches. Here the CDR3 DNA reads TGTGCCAGCAGCCCCAGAGGGGACAGGGGGCGGAGGACTGAAGCTTTCTTT. Protein sequence: CASSPRGDRGRRTEAFF.

The V and J genes are TRBV18 and TRBJ1-4; 11 bases agree with TRBD1. The CDR3 runs to 15 residues. Per germline, CDR1 KGHSH and CDR2 LQKENI. V gave up 0 bases and J gave up 7 bases; unmatched junction bases: 1. The DNA of the CDR3 is TGTGCCAGCTCACCACCGGGGACAGGGGGTGAAAAACTGTTTTTT. It is translated as CASSPPGTGGEKLFF. Based on the CDR3 plus reference TRBV18 and TRBJ1-4, the full variable domain is NAGVMQNPRHLVRRRGQEARLRCSPMKGHSHVYWYRQLPEEGLKFMVYLQKENIIDESGMPKERFSAEFPKEGPSILRIQQVVRGDSAAYFCASSPPGTGGEKLFFGSGTQLSVL.

This clone was found a few times. V usage is TRBV30 and J usage is TRBJ1-5; no firm D call. This CDR3 region has 14 residues. The V gene lost 1 base and the J gene lost 0 bases, with 7 bases spanning the gap. Germline assignment: CDR1 GTSNPN and CDR2 SVGIG (reference sequence). In DNA form, the CDR3 reads TGTGCCTGGAGTGCGGGGTATAGCAATCAGCCCCAGCATTTT. This sequence encodes CAWSAGYSNQPQHF. Full variable domain (missing parts from reference TRBV30 and TRBJ1-5): SQTIHQWPATLVQPVGSPLSLECTVEGTSNPNLYWYRQAAGRGLQLLFYSVGIGQISSEVPQNLSASRPQDRQFILSSKKLLLSDSGFYLCAWSAGYSNQPQHFGDGTRLSIL.

J is TRBJ2-1 and V is TRBV2, with a weak D call TRBD2 (6 bases). Trimming removed 2 bases from V and 7 bases from J, with 12 bases in between. CDR1 and CDR2 from the germline V gene are SNHLY and FYNNEI. This CDR3 comprises 14 residues. The CDR3 here is CASSESGGDNEQFF. The CDR3 coding sequence is TGTGCCAGCAGTGAAAGCGGAGGGGATAATGAGCAGTTCTTC.

As DNA, the CDR3 is TGTGCCAGCAGCTTAGTAGCGGAAGAGACCCAGTACTTC. Translation gives CASSLVAEETQYF. The V and J genes are TRBV7-2 and TRBJ2-5; possible D gene TRBD2, 6 bases. V shed 1 base and J shed 3 bases, with 6 bases lying between them. Germline V CDR1 and CDR2: SGHTA, FQGNSA. This CDR3 comprises 13 residues.

V usage is TRBV19 and J usage is TRBJ1-1; tentatively, D is TRBD1 (6 bases). With 7 bases removed from V and 6 bases from J, the gap between germline ends came to 18 bases. The CDR3 is 14 residues long. CDR1 and CDR2 (germline): LNHDA, SQIVND (reference sequence). In DNA form, the CDR3 reads TGTGCCAGTACCCCACAGGGTCAGACGCCTGAAGCTTTCTTT. Residues: CASTPQGQTPEAFF.

This clone has only a few counts. The rearrangement links TRBV15 to TRBJ2-2, with 9 bases that match TRBD1. V was clipped by 8 bases and J by 5 bases; unmatched bases: 9. The CDR3 consists of 15 residues. Germline V lookup: CDR1 LNHNV, CDR2 YYDKDF (reference sequence). The CDR3 here is CATEVGTGLTGELFF. In DNA form, the CDR3 reads TGTGCCACCGAGGTGGGGACAGGGTTAACCGGGGAGCTGTTTTTT.

A remark on this clone: The same CDR3 also results from other DNA sequences found in this sample. The gene calls are TRBV5-8 and TRBJ1-1; maybe TRBD1 (5 bases). Trimming removed 4 bases from V and 2 bases from J, with 9 bases in between. Germline V gene sequence: CDR1 SGHTS, CDR2 YDEGEE. The CDR3 contains 13 residues. The CDR3 loop is CASSRQINTEAFF. CDR3 coding DNA: TGTGCCAGCAGCCGACAGATAAACACTGAAGCTTTCTTT.

This clone was counted between two and nine times. The chain carries TRBV11-3 and TRBJ2-7, with D tentatively TRBD1 (6 bases). The CDR3 runs 17 residues. Trimming removed 0 bases from V and 0 bases from J, with 15 bases in between. Looked up from germline, CDR1 is SGHNT and CDR2 is YENEEA. The CDR3 nucleotides read TGTGCCAGCAGCTTAGAAATCGGGCAGGGGAACTCCTACGAGCAGTACTTC. Protein: CASSLEIGQGNSYEQYF.

This clone was seen only once. V is TRBV9 and J is TRBJ2-7, with 7 bases aligning to TRBD1. There are 16 residues in the CDR3. V lost 3 bases, J lost 0 bases, and 9 bases stayed unmatched. CDR1 is SGDLS, CDR2 YYNGEE, per germline. The CDR3 region has the DNA TGTGCCAGCAGCGCGACCGGGACAGCCAGCTCCTACGAGCAGTACTTC. It codes for CASSATGTASSYEQYF.

The chain has TRBV27 and TRBJ2-5; D is possibly TRBD1 (6 bases). The CDR3 has 11 amino acids. Per germline, CDR1 MNHEY and CDR2 SMNVEV (reference sequence). Between the trimmed V and J ends, which lost 8 bases and 9 bases, there was a span of 13 bases. This chain's CDR3 is CASAAQGPQYF. The DNA for the CDR3 is TGTGCCAGCGCCGCCCAGGGGCCCCAGTACTTC.

This rearrangement joins TRBV19 to TRBJ1-2; 11 bases align to TRBD1. This CDR3 has 14 amino acids. Losses at the gene ends were 3 bases for V and 8 bases for J; bases not matched to a gene: 5. Germline V gene sequence: CDR1 LNHDA, CDR2 SQIVND (reference sequence). CDR3 region: CASSIRDRGEGYTF. The CDR3 DNA reads TGTGCCAGTAGTATCCGGGACAGGGGGGAAGGCTACACCTTC.

The V gene is TRBV7-9, the J gene TRBJ1-1; D gene unclear. The CDR3 has 14 residues. The V end lost 2 bases, the J end lost 5 bases, and 12 bases lay between the germline ends. Germline lookup yields CDR1 SEHNR and CDR2 FQNEAQ (reference sequence). CDR3 loop: CASSLISPGTEAFF. For the CDR3, the DNA is TGTGCCAGCAGCTTAATTTCCCCGGGGACTGAAGCTTTCTTT. The full variable domain, in which reference TRBV7-9 and TRBJ1-1 provide the parts outside the CDR3, is DTGVSQNPRHKITKRGQNVTFRCDPISEHNRLYWYRQTLGQGPEFLTYFQNEAQLEKSRLLSDRFSAERPKGSFSTLEIQRTEQGDSAMYLCASSLISPGTEAFFGQGTRLTVV.

J is TRBJ2-7 and V is TRBV28; D might be TRBD2 (7 bases). Per the germline V gene, CDR1 is MDHEN and CDR2 is SYDVKM. V lost 6 bases and J lost 1, with 19 bases in between. The length of the CDR3 is 16 residues. The CDR3 is CASRAGGGGASYEQYF. CDR3 DNA sequence: TGTGCCAGCAGAGCTGGAGGGGGGGGCGCTTCCTACGAGCAGTACTTC.

The CDR3: CASSSNLNTEAFF. DNA for the CDR3: TGTGCCAGCAGTTCCAACTTGAACACTGAAGCTTTCTTT. The chain is built from TRBV6-5 and TRBJ1-1, with D unresolved. This CDR3 has 13 residues. Trimming removed 4 bases at V and 0 bases at J, with 6 bases between. Germline V gene lookup returns CDR1 MNHEY and CDR2 SVGAGI.